This T cell receptor beta chain is drawn from a study of shared T cell receptors in the human thymus. CDR1 is MDHEN, CDR2 SYDVKM, per germline. J was trimmed by 0 bases and V by 6 bases; bases with no gene match: 5. This CDR3 has 15 residues. Profiling relied on immunoSEQ multiplex PCR, and the TCRdb table lists in-frame clones only, not all of them. Among hundreds of thousands of clones listed, more than 70% were seen once. These data also featured in a second study, about human thymus T cells. That work states: Thymic material originated from resections removed in the course of corrective heart surgery. Thymic and blood repertoires appeared to show biased V and J gene usage. In unrelated individuals, thymic repertoires overlapped highly, according to related research.

The sequence was collected from a boy less than two years old with a congenital heart defect. The specimen was thymocytes. The chain links TRBV28 to TRBJ2-5, with 9 bases identical to TRBD2. The CDR3 DNA reads as TGTGCCAGCAGATTAGCGGGGGCGTACCAAGAGACCCAGTACTTC. Its protein product is CASRLAGAYQETQYF. The complete variable domain, with remaining parts taken from reference TRBV28 and TRBJ2-5, reads DVKVTQSSRYLVKRTGEKVFLECVQDMDHENMFWYRQDPGLGLRLIYFSYDVKMKEKGDIPEGYSVSREKKERFSLILESASTNQTSMYLCASRLAGAYQETQYFGPGTRLLVL.